The 9 T cell receptor beta chains reported below all come from one sample, sequenced in a study of control samples from healthy donors and cancer patients. TCRdb's table, derived via immunoSEQ multiplex PCR, lists solely in-frame clones and lacks some. The sample has 85,000 to 110,000 clones, roughly 91% seen once. Sequencing was done on a sample of PBMCs. Source of these receptors: a man aged 55 to 70 with lung cancer.

The chain uses TRBV14 and TRBJ2-1, with 8 bases that match TRBD2. Looked up from germline, CDR1 is SGHDN and CDR2 is FVKESK. This CDR3 has 17 amino acids. Trimming cost V 2 bases and J 0 bases; bases outside gene matches: 6. The CDR3 sequence: CASSQILSGGSYNEQFF. CDR3 bases: TGTGCCAGCAGCCAAATTCTCAGCGGGGGCTCCTACAATGAGCAGTTCTTC.

J is TRBJ1-5 and V is TRBV24-1; 7 positions agree with TRBD1. V dropped 5 bases and J dropped 2; count of bases not matched to a gene: 5. The germline V gene has CDR1 KGHDR and CDR2 SFDVKD. The CDR3 length is 15 residues. Here the CDR3 DNA reads TGTGCCACCAGTGCCGGAGGACAGGGCAATCAGCCCCAGCATTTT. This translates into CATSAGGQGNQPQHF.

This clone is a singleton in its sample. The chain carries TRBV14 and TRBJ1-4; 9 bases match TRBD1. This CDR3 is 16 amino acids long. The trim removed 0 bases at V and 8 bases at J, leaving 7 bases unmatched. The germline V gene encodes CDR1 SGHDN and CDR2 FVKESK. The CDR3 DNA follows: TGTGCCAGCAGCCAAGATCTAGGGACAGGGAGCGAAAAACTGTTTTTT. Amino acids: CASSQDLGTGSEKLFF.

The J gene is TRBJ1-6, the V gene TRBV7-8; possibly TRBD1 for D (5 bases). The length of the CDR3 is 17 residues. Per germline, CDR1 SGHVS and CDR2 FQNEAQ. The V and J ends lost 3 bases and 6 bases respectively, with 18 bases between them. The DNA for the CDR3 is TGTGCCAGCAGCTTGGATCCAGGGAGGTTGGGTAATTCACCCCTCCACTTT. This translates into CASSLDPGRLGNSPLHF.

This clone was counted once. This chain uses TRBV5-1 with TRBJ1-6; 8 bases match TRBD1. The CDR3 is 17 residues long. CDR1 is SGHRS, CDR2 YFSETQ, per germline. V dropped 3 bases and J dropped 6; count of bases not matched to a gene: 11. CDR3 DNA sequence: TGCGCCAGCAGCTCCTCAACGACAGGGGTAGGTAATTCACCCCTCCACTTT. Amino acid sequence: CASSSSTTGVGNSPLHF.

To note about this clone: Other DNA sequences from this sample encode an identical CDR3 as well. The chain recombines TRBV12-3 or TRBV12-4 with TRBJ1-2; D is ambiguous. V dropped 4 bases and J dropped 2 bases, with 5 bases sitting between them. The CDR3 runs 12 residues. The CDR3 nucleotides read TGTGCCAGCAGTTCCACGAACTATGGCTACACCTTC. Its protein product is CASSSTNYGYTF.

CDR3 nucleotide sequence: TGTGCCAGCAGCTTAGCGATAATGAACACTGAAGCTTTCTTT. This gives the protein CASSLAIMNTEAFF. The chain links TRBV7-9 to TRBJ1-1; D is undetermined. Germline V CDR1 and CDR2: SEHNR, FQNEAQ (reference sequence). The CDR3 is 14 residues long. Deletions cut 0 bases from V and 0 bases from J, with 5 bases between.

The CDR3, as DNA: TGTGCCACCAGTGATTTGCAAGAGACCCAGTACTTC. Translation: CATSDLQETQYF. This sequence joins TRBV24-1 and TRBJ2-5; D unclear. The CDR3 runs to 12 residues. The germline V gene encodes CDR1 KGHDR and CDR2 SFDVKD. Trimming pared 0 bases from V and 2 bases from J, leaving 0 bases between.

The V gene is TRBV2, the J gene TRBJ1-2; 12 bases are shared with TRBD1. The CDR3 consists of 17 residues. CDR1 is SNHLY, CDR2 FYNNEI, per germline. Trimming cost V 7 bases and J 4 bases; bases outside gene matches: 13. The CDR3, as DNA: TGTGCCAGCACCCGTGGGGACAGGGGGCCCCTAGGCTATGGCTACACCTTC. This translates into CASTRGDRGPLGYGYTF.